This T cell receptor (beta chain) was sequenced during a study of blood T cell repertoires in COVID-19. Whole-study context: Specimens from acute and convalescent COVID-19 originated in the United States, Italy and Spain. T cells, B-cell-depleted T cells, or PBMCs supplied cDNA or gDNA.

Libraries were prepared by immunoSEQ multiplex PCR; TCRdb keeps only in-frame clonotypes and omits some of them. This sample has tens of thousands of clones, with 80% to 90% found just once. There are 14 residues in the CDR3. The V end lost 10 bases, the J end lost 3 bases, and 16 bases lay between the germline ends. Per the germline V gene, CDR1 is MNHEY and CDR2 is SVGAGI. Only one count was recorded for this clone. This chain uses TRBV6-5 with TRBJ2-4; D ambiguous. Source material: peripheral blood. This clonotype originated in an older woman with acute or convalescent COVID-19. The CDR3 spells CATERSGGKNIQYF. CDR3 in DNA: TGTGCCACCGAACGGTCGGGTGGCAAAAACATTCAGTACTTC.